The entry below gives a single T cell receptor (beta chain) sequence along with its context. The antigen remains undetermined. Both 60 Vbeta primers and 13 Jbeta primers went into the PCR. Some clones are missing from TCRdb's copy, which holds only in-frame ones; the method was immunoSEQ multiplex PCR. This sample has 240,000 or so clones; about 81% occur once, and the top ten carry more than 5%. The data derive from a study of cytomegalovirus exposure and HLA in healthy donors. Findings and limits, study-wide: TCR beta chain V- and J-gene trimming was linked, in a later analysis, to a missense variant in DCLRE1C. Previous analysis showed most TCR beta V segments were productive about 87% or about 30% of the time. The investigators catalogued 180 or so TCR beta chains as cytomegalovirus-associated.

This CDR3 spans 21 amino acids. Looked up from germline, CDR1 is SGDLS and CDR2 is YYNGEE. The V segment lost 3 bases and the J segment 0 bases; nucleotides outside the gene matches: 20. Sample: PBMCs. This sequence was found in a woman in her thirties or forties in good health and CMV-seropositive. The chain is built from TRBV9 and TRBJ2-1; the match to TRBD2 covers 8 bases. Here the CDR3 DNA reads TGTGCCAGCAGCGATCTGGCCAAGTCTGGCGGGAGGCCCTTCTCCTACAATGAGCAGTTCTTC. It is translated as CASSDLAKSGGRPFSYNEQFF. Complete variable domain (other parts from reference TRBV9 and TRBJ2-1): DSGVTQTPKHLITATGQRVTLRCSPRSGDLSVYWYQQSLDQGLQFLIQYYNGEERAKGNILERFSAQQFPDLHSELNLSSLELGDSALYFCASSDLAKSGGRPFSYNEQFFGPGTRLTVL.